Listed below are T cell receptor beta chains from one sample, sequenced in a study of T cells in Graves' hyperthyroidism and ophthalmopathy. TCRdb redid the calling of the multiplex PCR reads with MiXCR, one entry per CDR3 protein. The sample has roughly 500,000 distinct CDR3 sequences; about half are singletons. The sequenced material came from peripheral blood or thyroid tissue (not recorded which). The receptors come from an adult woman with Graves' disease, either hyperthyroidism or ophthalmopathy (not recorded which). Both conserved end residues are part of each CDR3. D genes are given only for firm matches. Clone size is shown for a subset of rows, as once, few, many or a class of expanded clone.

>.|TRBV29-1|TRBJ1-1|.
CSVLGSTEAFF
TGCAGCGTTCTGGGTTCCACTGAAGCTTTCTTT
>.|TRBV11-1|TRBJ1-3|TRBD1
CASSLEQGASGNTIYF
TGTGCCAGCAGCTTAGAACAGGGGGCGAGTGGAAACACCATATATTTT
>.|TRBV20-1|TRBJ2-7|.
CSASGGMTVVGPYEQYF
TGCAGTGCTAGCGGGGGCATGACAGTAGTCGGGCCCTACGAGCAGTACTTC
>few|TRBV2|TRBJ2-4|.
CASSDSGTANYIQYF
TGTGCCAGCAGTGACTCGGGAACCGCTAACTACATTCAGTACTTC
>few|TRBV9|TRBJ2-5|TRBD1
CASSGTTGYGQETQYF
TGTGCCAGCAGCGGGACGACAGGGTATGGCCAAGAGACCCAGTACTTC
>many|TRBV13|TRBJ2-5|TRBD1
CASSQRDRPGETQYF
TGTGCCAGCAGCCAGAGGGACAGACCGGGGGAGACCCAGTACTTC
>.|TRBV12-3/TRBV12-4|TRBJ2-5|.
CASSEGGKAFSETQYF
TGTGCCAGCAGTGAAGGAGGCAAAGCTTTCTCAGAGACCCAGTACTTC
>.|TRBV28|TRBJ2-7|TRBD1
CASSLTRQGLGEQYF
TGTGCCAGCAGTCTCACCAGACAGGGGTTGGGCGAGCAGTACTTC
>many|TRBV20-1|TRBJ2-5|.
CSARGALETQYF
TGCAGTGCTAGAGGGGCTTTAGAGACCCAGTACTTC
>once|TRBV5-1|TRBJ2-2|.
CASSLGKWTGELFF
TGCGCCAGCAGCTTGGGAAAATGGACCGGGGAGCTGTTTTTT
>.|TRBV10-3|TRBJ2-3|.
CAISDRWEATDTQYF
TGTGCCATCAGTGATCGGTGGGAGGCAACAGATACGCAGTATTTT
>.|TRBV29-1|TRBJ1-1|.
CSVDRARTEAFF
TGCAGCGTTGACAGGGCCCGCACTGAAGCTTTCTTT
>.|TRBV7-3|TRBJ1-1|TRBD1
CASSHRDRGPEAFF
TGTGCCAGCAGCCACCGGGACAGGGGTCCTGAAGCTTTCTTT
>.|TRBV10-3|TRBJ1-1|.
CAISETDTGRTEAFF
TGTGCCATCAGTGAGACTGATACGGGGAGGACTGAAGCTTTCTTT
>.|TRBV29-1|TRBJ1-4|.
CSVRFGEKLFF
TGCAGCGTTCGCTTTGGCGAAAAACTGTTTTTT
>.|TRBV9|TRBJ2-3|.
CASSVRGRGIIDTQYF
TGTGCCAGCAGCGTCAGGGGTAGGGGTATCATTGATACGCAGTATTTT
>many|TRBV7-9|TRBJ1-1|.
CASSPTGNTEAFF
TGTGCCAGCAGCCCAACAGGGAACACTGAAGCTTTCTTT
>.|TRBV7-3|TRBJ2-2|.
CASSLTTTSTGELFF
TGTGCCAGCAGCTTAACGACGACAAGCACCGGGGAGCTGTTTTTT
>.|TRBV20-1|TRBJ1-6|.
CSASGPVNSPLHF
TGCAGTGCATCGGGACCGGTTAATTCACCCCTCCACTTT
>.|TRBV20-1|TRBJ2-5|TRBD2
CSALSAGGQTQYF
TGCAGTGCTTTATCCGCGGGGGGGCAGACCCAGTACTTC
>.|TRBV29-1|TRBJ1-5|.
CSASSPDPAGQPQHF
TGCAGCGCCAGCAGCCCGGACCCAGCGGGACAGCCCCAGCATTTT
>.|TRBV15|TRBJ1-2|.
CAASSLEGPLDGYTF
TGTGCCGCCAGCAGCTTGGAGGGCCCCCTTGATGGCTACACCTTC
>once|TRBV29-1|TRBJ1-2|TRBD1
CSSPGQGQVGYTF
TGCAGCAGCCCGGGACAGGGGCAGGTTGGCTACACCTTC
>many|TRBV14|TRBJ2-7|TRBD2
CASSQVLLTGTSGIYEQYF
TGTGCCAGCAGCCAAGTTCTCCTCACCGGGACTAGCGGGATCTACGAGCAGTACTTC
>few|TRBV28|TRBJ2-2|TRBD1
CASSSFDRQGAGELFF
TGTGCCAGCAGTTCGTTTGACAGACAGGGGGCCGGGGAGCTGTTTTTT
>many|TRBV5-5|TRBJ2-2|TRBD1
CASSPTGIAGELFF
TGTGCCAGCAGCCCGACAGGGATAGCCGGGGAGCTGTTTTTT
>once|TRBV2|TRBJ2-5|TRBD2
CASSDLGLYQETQYF
TGTGCCAGCAGTGACCTGGGACTATACCAAGAGACCCAGTACTTC
>.|TRBV25-1|TRBJ2-5|.
CASSPLPQETQYF
TGTGCCAGCAGCCCCTTACCTCAAGAGACCCAGTACTTC
>.|TRBV10-3|TRBJ2-6|.
CAISAGRDTVPGANVLTF
TGTGCCATCAGTGCGGGCAGGGATACGGTCCCTGGGGCCAACGTCCTGACTTTC
>.|TRBV7-3|TRBJ2-7|.
CASGPGINAYEQYF
TGTGCCAGCGGTCCAGGTATTAACGCCTACGAGCAGTACTTC
>.|TRBV7-2|TRBJ2-1|.
CASSLEGGGEQFF
TGTGCCAGCAGCTTAGAGGGGGGCGGTGAGCAGTTCTTC
>few|TRBV2|TRBJ1-5|.
CASALSRPQHF
TGTGCCAGCGCTCTGTCACGGCCCCAGCATTTT